These 23 T cell receptor beta chains were all obtained from the same sample, sequenced in a study of blood T cell repertoires in COVID-19. Method: immunoSEQ multiplex PCR; TCRdb's copy keeps in-frame clones and lacks some. The profile shows some 320,000 clones, about 90% of them singletons. The source material was PBMCs or T cells enriched from blood (not recorded which). The receptor source for this set is a woman aged 45-59 years who had been exposed to COVID-19.

This clone occurred once. J is TRBJ2-5 and V is TRBV10-3; 12 bases agree with TRBD2. The CDR3 length is 18 residues. V was clipped by 3 bases and J by 5 bases; unmatched bases: 13. Germline V CDR1 and CDR2: ENHRY, SYGVKD. The CDR3 sequence: CAISDLAGGPQASETQYF. The CDR3 DNA sequence: TGTGCCATCAGTGACCTAGCGGGGGGGCCCCAAGCGTCGGAGACCCAGTACTTC.

The rearrangement uses TRBV18 and TRBJ2-7; the match to TRBD1 covers 12 bases. Germline V gives CDR1 KGHSH, CDR2 LQKENI. V dropped 2 bases and J dropped 2; count of bases not matched to a gene: 7. CDR3 length: 17 amino acids. CDR3 bases: TGTGCCAGCTCACCAACGACCGGGACAGGGGGCACCTACGAGCAGTACTTC. Residues: CASSPTTGTGGTYEQYF.

For the CDR3, the DNA is TGTGCCAGCAGCTTAGATCGGCAGGCCATGAGCACTGAAGCTTTCTTT. Its translation: CASSLDRQAMSTEAFF. The J gene is TRBJ1-1, the V gene TRBV7-2; D is unresolved. This CDR3 contains 16 residues. V lost 1 base to trimming and J lost 4 bases, with 16 bases between them. Germline V gene data show CDR1 as SGHTA and CDR2 as FQGNSA.

The chain employs TRBV25-1 and TRBJ1-1, with TRBD1 matching over 9 bases. Germline V gene data show CDR1 as MGHDK and CDR2 as SYGVNS. V trimming: 0 bases; J trimming: 10 bases; junction bases outside the gene matches: 12. This CDR3 contains 16 residues. The CDR3 is CASSEYSGQGYFGAFF. The CDR3 DNA reads TGTGCCAGCAGTGAATATTCGGGACAGGGATACTTTGGAGCTTTCTTT.

Only one count was recorded for this clone. V is TRBV19 and J is TRBJ1-2; 9 nucleotides agree with TRBD1. The germline CDR1 and CDR2 sequences are LNHDA and SQIVND (reference sequence). The CDR3 spans 17 residues. V shed 4 bases and J 1 base; nucleotides not matched to a gene: 10. In DNA form, the CDR3 reads TGTGCCAGTAGTACCGGGACAGGGAGTATACTTAACTATGGCTACACCTTC. It encodes CASSTGTGSILNYGYTF.

This chain connects TRBV5-4 to TRBJ2-1; 12 bases match TRBD2. V shed 4 bases, J shed 7 bases, and the junction held 9 bases outside the gene matches. This CDR3 comprises 16 residues. Germline assignment: CDR1 SGHNT and CDR2 YYREEE (reference sequence). The CDR3 here is CASSELLAGGRNEQFF. The CDR3 DNA reads TGTGCCAGCAGCGAACTCCTAGCGGGGGGGCGGAATGAGCAGTTCTTC.

This clone was observed a few times. The chain combines TRBV18 with TRBJ1-6, with TRBD1 matching 7 bases. Germline V gene lookup returns CDR1 KGHSH and CDR2 LQKENI. This CDR3 region has 14 residues. The V gene end was trimmed by 3 bases and the J gene end by 8 bases; junction bases not matched to a gene: 4. The CDR3 DNA reads TGTGCCAGCTCACCGGGACAGAACGATTCACCCCTCCACTTT. Translation gives CASSPGQNDSPLHF.

The chain recombines TRBV19 with TRBJ1-5; no firm D call. Trimming took 4 bases from V and 8 from J, leaving 6 bases between them. CDR3 length: 11 residues. Germline V gene sequence: CDR1 LNHDA, CDR2 SQIVND (reference sequence). The CDR3 region is CASSSGKPQHF. The CDR3 DNA sequence: TGTGCCAGTAGTAGCGGGAAGCCCCAGCATTTT. The variable domain in full, with the rest retrieved from reference TRBV19 and TRBJ1-5, is DGGITQSPKYLFRKEGQNVTLSCEQNLNHDAMYWYRQDPGQGLRLIYYSQIVNDFQKGDIAEGYSVSREKKESFPLTVTSAQKNPTAFYLCASSSGKPQHFGDGTRLSIL.

The DNA of the CDR3 is TGTGCCAGCTCACCAGACACGGGACAGGGGGCTTCACCCCTCCACTTT. This sequence encodes CASSPDTGQGASPLHF. The chain joins TRBV18 to TRBJ1-6; TRBD1 matches at 12 bases. V lost 2 bases to trimming and J lost 9 bases; unmatched junction nucleotides: 5. The germline gives CDR1 KGHSH, CDR2 LQKENI. This CDR3 has 16 amino acids.

Only a few counts were recorded for this clone. This chain uses TRBV6-4 with TRBJ2-3, with TRBD2 identical over 9 bases. The CDR3 sequence is 15 residues long. CDR1 and CDR2 from the germline V gene are MRHNA and SNTAGT. J gave up 5 bases and V 0 bases, and 3 bases lay outside the gene matches. The chain's CDR3 is CASSDSGLAGDTQYF. The DNA for the CDR3 is TGTGCCAGCAGTGACTCGGGACTAGCAGGAGATACGCAGTATTTT.

The chain couples TRBV2 to TRBJ2-4; D possibly corresponds to TRBD2 (7 bases). CDR3 length: 14 residues. V was trimmed by 8 bases and J by 0 bases, leaving 11 bases between them. Looked up from germline, CDR1 is SNHLY and CDR2 is FYNNEI. The CDR3 nucleotides are TGTGCCAGCGAAGGGGGGGTAGCCAAAAACATTCAGTACTTC. Its protein product is CASEGGVAKNIQYF.

This chain links TRBV10-2 with TRBJ2-2; 9 bases line up with TRBD1. There are 17 residues in the CDR3. J gave up 5 bases and V 4 bases, and 11 bases lay outside the gene matches. CDR1 and CDR2 (germline): WSHSY, SAAADI. The DNA of the CDR3 is TGCGCCAGCAGTGTTTCTCTCGGGACAGGGAGAACCGGGGAGCTGTTTTTT. It codes for CASSVSLGTGRTGELFF.

This chain joins TRBV5-8 and TRBJ1-1; a weak D match, TRBD1 (5 bases). There are 13 residues in the CDR3. CDR1 and CDR2 (germline): SGHTS, YDEGEE. V lost 1 base to trimming and J lost 7 bases, with 11 bases between them. The CDR3 bases are TGTGCCAGCAGCTTGTTGCCAGGGATTGAAGCTTTCTTT. As protein: CASSLLPGIEAFF.

The chain carries TRBV19 and TRBJ1-5, with 9 bases aligning to TRBD1. The junction had 12 bases not matched to a gene; V was cut back by 11 bases and J by 7 bases. Germline loops: CDR1 LNHDA, CDR2 SQIVND (reference sequence). The CDR3 totals 14 residues. DNA for the CDR3: TGTGCCGGCTCTCGGACAGGGGTATACCAGCCCCAGCATTTT. Translation: CAGSRTGVYQPQHF.

The CDR3 bases are TGCGCCAGCAGCCCTGGGACAGATACCTACGAGCAGTACTTC. Its protein is CASSPGTDTYEQYF. The J gene is TRBJ2-7, the V gene TRBV5-1, with 7 bases lining up with TRBD1. This CDR3 contains 14 residues. Germline values: CDR1 SGHRS, CDR2 YFSETQ. Trimming at V came to 4 bases and at J to 2 bases, leaving 6 bases not matched to a gene. Drawing the rest from reference TRBV5-1 and TRBJ2-7, the complete variable domain is KAGVTQTPRYLIKTRGQQVTLSCSPISGHRSVSWYQQTPGQGLQFLFEYFSETQRNKGNFPGRFSGRQFSNSRSEMNVSTLELGDSALYLCASSPGTDTYEQYFGPGTRLTVT.

The chain has TRBV28 and TRBJ1-2; D perhaps matches TRBD1 (5 bases). V was trimmed by 6 bases and J by 7 bases, leaving 18 bases between them. The V gene's germline CDR1 is MDHEN and CDR2 SYDVKM. The CDR3 is made up of 14 amino acids. The CDR3 region is CASSPTIRVSGYTF. CDR3 nucleotides: TGTGCCAGCAGCCCTACGATCAGGGTCTCTGGCTACACCTTC.

The chain recombines TRBV4-2 with TRBJ1-4, with no clear D. CDR1 LGHNA and CDR2 YNFKEQ come from the germline V gene. The CDR3 has 17 residues. V shed 3 bases and J shed 4 bases, with 18 bases lying between them. The DNA of the CDR3 is TGTGCCAGCAGCCAGGAATTCACGGTATGGAGTAATGAAAAACTGTTTTTT. Translation: CASSQEFTVWSNEKLFF.

The chain couples TRBV5-1 to TRBJ1-1, with D perhaps matching TRBD1 (5 bases). The germline V gene has CDR1 SGHRS and CDR2 YFSETQ. V gave up 0 bases and J gave up 2 bases, with 14 bases separating them. The CDR3 has 16 amino acids. The CDR3 nucleotides read TGCGCCAGCAGCTTGGCCGGGGGTGGGGCTAACACTGAAGCTTTCTTT. It is translated as CASSLAGGGANTEAFF.

The chain employs TRBV19 and TRBJ1-6; D remains unclear. V was shortened by 0 bases and J by 7 bases, with 10 bases between the two germline ends. This CDR3 contains 15 residues. Per the germline V gene, CDR1 is LNHDA and CDR2 is SQIVND (reference sequence). CDR3: CASSIDGTVNSPLHF. The CDR3 DNA reads TGTGCCAGTAGTATAGATGGAACAGTCAATTCACCCCTCCACTTT. Drawing the rest from reference TRBV19 and TRBJ1-6, the complete variable domain is DGGITQSPKYLFRKEGQNVTLSCEQNLNHDAMYWYRQDPGQGLRLIYYSQIVNDFQKGDIAEGYSVSREKKESFPLTVTSAQKNPTAFYLCASSIDGTVNSPLHFGNGTRLTVT.

CDR3 DNA sequence: TGTGCCAGCAGTGAAGGTGGAGGACTAGCGGGGGGGCAGTGGGAGACCCAGTACTTC. It is translated as CASSEGGGLAGGQWETQYF. The chain joins TRBV2 to TRBJ2-5; 15 nucleotides align to TRBD2. V shed 1 base and J 5 bases; nucleotides not matched to a gene: 11. Per the germline V gene, CDR1 is SNHLY and CDR2 is FYNNEI. The CDR3 spans 19 residues. Supplemented by reference TRBV2 and TRBJ2-5, the full variable domain reads EPEVTQTPSHQVTQMGQEVILRCVPISNHLYFYWYRQILGQKVEFLVSFYNNEISEKSEIFDDQFSVERPDGSNFTLKIRSTKLEDSAMYFCASSEGGGLAGGQWETQYFGPGTRLLVL.

The rearrangement joins TRBV2 to TRBJ2-1; D is possibly TRBD1 (6 bases). CDR3 length: 15 amino acids. V lost 4 bases and J 0 bases, leaving 10 bases between the germline ends. CDR1 is SNHLY, CDR2 FYNNEI, per germline. The CDR3, as DNA: TGTGCCAGCAGTGCCGACAGGAGCTCCTACAATGAGCAGTTCTTC. This codes for CASSADRSSYNEQFF.

As regards this clone: Within the sample, other DNA sequences also encode this same CDR3. V usage is TRBV18 and J usage is TRBJ1-4; possible D gene TRBD1, 5 bases. Germline loops: CDR1 KGHSH, CDR2 LQKENI. The CDR3 has 14 residues. V lost 2 bases and J lost 2, with 6 bases in between. The CDR3 DNA is TGTGCCAGCTCACCAGGGGCCACTAATGAAAAACTGTTTTTT. It yields the protein CASSPGATNEKLFF.

The rearrangement uses TRBV19 and TRBJ1-5; D unclear. Germline loops: CDR1 LNHDA, CDR2 SQIVND (reference sequence). The CDR3 spans 13 residues. V dropped 5 bases and J dropped 2 bases, with 7 bases sitting between them. CDR3 bases: TGTGCCAGTAGTTTACGAGGCAATCAGCCCCAGCATTTT. This translates into CASSLRGNQPQHF.